The 20 T cell receptor beta chains below all came from one sample that was sequenced in a study of Graves' ophthalmopathy and Graves' hyperthyroidism. The TCR beta CDR3 regions underwent amplification from RNA transcripts. Scientists carried out first-round RT-PCR using HTBI primers and then a second-round multiplex PCR. MiXCR, applied by TCRdb to the multiplex PCR reads, yields one record per CDR3 protein. This table holds about 370,000 distinct CDR3 sequences, about 18% found once. Sequencing used peripheral blood. All receptors come from an adult woman with stable Graves' hyperthyroidism.

Concerning this clonotype: Being one base from a much bigger clone, this may be a read error. It is likely a read error, because the conserved phenylalanine at the end of the CDR3 is missing. This chain connects TRBV12-3 or TRBV12-4 to TRBJ1-5, with D unclear. Trimming cost V 7 bases and J 2 bases, with 15 bases left between them. The CDR3 covers 15 residues. CDR3 region: CASTRLIWGNQPQHL. For the CDR3, the DNA is TGTGCCAGCACCCGACTAATCTGGGGCAATCAGCCCCAGCATCTT.

Only a few counts were recorded for this clonotype. This could be a read error, since a much larger clone is one nucleotide away. The chain carries TRBV20-1 and TRBJ2-7, with 10 bases identical to TRBD2. CDR1 is DFQATT and CDR2 is SNEGSKA in the germline V gene (reference sequence). This CDR3 contains 18 residues. The CDR3 DNA sequence: TGCGGTGCTAGAGATGTAAGGCAAGCGGGAGGGAACTCCTACGAGCAGTACTTC. It yields the protein CGARDVRQAGGNSYEQYF.

The gene calls are TRBV2 and TRBJ2-7; the D is unclear. There are 12 residues in the CDR3. CDR1 is SNHLY, CDR2 FYNNEI, per germline. Deletions cut 3 bases from V and 4 bases from J, with 7 bases between. CDR3 amino acids: CASSDSAYEQYF. CDR3 in DNA: TGTGCCAGCAGTGACTCTGCTTACGAGCAGTACTTC. The full variable domain, its missing parts supplied by reference TRBV2 and TRBJ2-7, is EPEVTQTPSHQVTQMGQEVILRCVPISNHLYFYWYRQILGQKVEFLVSFYNNEISEKSEIFDDQFSVERPDGSNFTLKIRSTKLEDSAMYFCASSDSAYEQYFGPGTRLTVT.

This clonotype was counted between two and nine times. The gene calls are TRBV6-5 and TRBJ1-1; D remains ambiguous. Trimming removed 2 bases at V and 1 base at J, with 8 bases between. The germline gives CDR1 MNHEY, CDR2 SVGAGI. This CDR3 has 14 amino acids. This CDR3 is CASSYGGQNTEAFF. CDR3 nucleotide sequence: TGTGCCAGCAGTTACGGCGGGCAGAACACTGAAGCTTTCTTT.

The J gene is TRBJ2-5, the V gene TRBV15, with D perhaps matching TRBD1 (5 bases). The germline V and J ends were trimmed by 3 bases and 3 bases, with 5 bases remaining between them. CDR1 is LNHNV, CDR2 YYDKDF, per germline (reference sequence). CDR3 length: 12 amino acids. The chain's CDR3 is CATSRDKETQYF. The CDR3, as DNA: TGTGCCACCAGCAGGGACAAAGAGACCCAGTACTTC.

V and J are TRBV2 and TRBJ2-5; possible D gene TRBD2, 6 bases. The CDR3 consists of 13 residues. The V gene lost 7 bases and the J gene lost 2 bases, with 11 bases spanning the gap. From germline, CDR1 is SNHLY and CDR2 FYNNEI. CDR3: CASNRDFQETQYF. Here the CDR3 DNA reads TGTGCCAGCAACCGGGACTTTCAAGAGACCCAGTACTTC.

This clonotype was detected ten times or more. The chain links TRBV18 to TRBJ2-7, with D possibly TRBD1 on 5 matching bases. CDR1 KGHSH and CDR2 LQKENI come from the germline V gene. V shed 2 bases and J shed 4 bases, with 9 bases lying between them. There are 13 residues in the CDR3. CDR3 in amino acids: CASSPIKGYEQYF. The CDR3, as DNA: TGTGCCAGCTCACCAATAAAGGGGTACGAGCAGTACTTC.

This clonotype was seen ten or more times. This chain links TRBV7-2 with TRBJ1-2, with TRBD1 as a possible D gene (6 bases). The V gene lost 3 bases and the J gene lost 2 bases, with 13 bases spanning the gap. The CDR3 has 15 residues. CDR1 SGHTA and CDR2 FQGNSA come from the germline V gene. The CDR3 is CASSFQTGANYGYTF. In nucleotides, the CDR3 is TGTGCCAGCAGCTTTCAGACAGGAGCAAACTATGGCTACACCTTC.

This clonotype was recorded at least ten times. The CDR3 sequence is CASSSPLARNQPQHF. CDR3 nucleotide sequence: TGTGCCAGCAGTTCCCCCCTCGCGAGGAATCAGCCCCAGCATTTT. The gene calls are TRBV6-2 or TRBV6-3 and TRBJ1-5, with D uncertain. CDR1 and CDR2 (germline): MNHEY, SVGEGT. The CDR3 runs 15 residues. The V end was cut by 4 bases, the J end by 4 bases, with 14 bases between.

In this sample, this clonotype turned up a few times. The V and J genes are TRBV7-2 and TRBJ2-5; TRBD2 aligns across 8 bases. The junction had 10 bases not matched to a gene; V was cut back by 3 bases and J by 7 bases. Germline CDR1 SGHTA, CDR2 FQGNSA. The CDR3 sequence is 15 residues long. CDR3 loop: CASSFGTRGGWTQYF. CDR3 DNA: TGTGCCAGCAGCTTCGGGACTAGGGGAGGATGGACCCAGTACTTC.

In this sample, this clonotype turned up many times. This sequence may be a read error, since a much larger clone differs from it by one base. The rearrangement joins TRBV28 to TRBJ2-5; possibly TRBD2 for D (5 bases). There are 13 residues in the CDR3. Per the germline V gene, CDR1 is MDHEN and CDR2 is SYDVKM. V lost 2 bases, J lost 5 bases, and 9 bases lay in between. The CDR3 loop is CASSLEGWETQYF. The CDR3 DNA follows: TGTGCCAGCAGTTTAGAGGGTTGGGAGACCCAGTACTTC.

In this sample, this clonotype turned up many times. The chain joins TRBV6-2 or TRBV6-3 to TRBJ2-3, with 12 positions matching TRBD2. The CDR3 is 17 residues long. With 2 bases clipped from V and 6 bases from J, the junction kept 9 bases outside the gene matches. Per the germline V gene, CDR1 is MNHEY and CDR2 is SVGEGT. The DNA of the CDR3 is TGTGCCAGCAGTTACGAGCTAGCGGGAGGGCCGAGGGATACGCAGTATTTT. It translates to CASSYELAGGPRDTQYF.

This clonotype has ten or more counts. The V call is TRBV7-2, the J call TRBJ1-1; TRBD1 matches 9 bases. CDR3 length: 14 amino acids. V lost 5 bases and J lost 4; bases outside the gene matches: 5. CDR1 is SGHTA and CDR2 is FQGNSA in the germline V gene. The CDR3 DNA sequence: TGTGCCAGCAGCCTCACACAGGGGGCCACTGAAGCTTTCTTT. It encodes CASSLTQGATEAFF.

For this clonotype: At one end the junction does not follow the germline gene, possibly because of a read error. The V and J genes are TRBV28 and TRBJ2-5, with TRBD1 identical over 9 bases. Germline values: CDR1 MDHEN, CDR2 SYDVKM. There are 16 residues in the CDR3. The CDR3 region is CASSQEGTGRRETQYF. The CDR3 region has the DNA TGCGCCAGCAGCCAAGAAGGGACAGGGCGTAGGGAGACCCAGTACTTC.

There are many counts of this clonotype. The chain has TRBV6-5 and TRBJ1-1, with D uncertain. Trimming left V 2 bases short and J 8 bases short, with 12 bases between. The CDR3 has 13 amino acids. Germline-derived CDR1 and CDR2 are MNHEY and SVGAGI. CDR3 coding DNA: TGTGCCAGCAGTTACCATAAAGGGTCAGAAGCTTTCTTT. Translating it yields CASSYHKGSEAFF.

This clonotype showed up many times. V and J are TRBV7-2 and TRBJ2-4; a possible D gene is TRBD1 (5 bases). The germline V gene encodes CDR1 SGHTA and CDR2 FQGNSA. V lost 5 bases and J 11 bases, leaving 16 bases between the germline ends. The CDR3 sequence is 13 residues long. The CDR3 region is CASSPYRQRFQYF. CDR3 nucleotides: TGTGCCAGCAGCCCGTACCGACAGAGATTTCAGTACTTC.

This clonotype was seen at least ten times. The chain couples TRBV12-3 or TRBV12-4 to TRBJ2-7; 7 bases line up with TRBD1. Germline trimming cut 6 bases from V and 2 bases from J; bases unmatched to any gene: 7. The CDR3 is 14 residues long. The CDR3 protein is CASSTGTDAYEQYF. The CDR3 nucleotides read TGTGCCAGCAGCACCGGGACAGATGCCTACGAGCAGTACTTC.

A note on this clonotype: An end of the junction differs from the germline gene, which may be a read error. The chain combines TRBV12-3 or TRBV12-4 with TRBJ1-5; D remains ambiguous. This CDR3 region has 12 residues. Written as DNA, the CDR3 is TGTGCCAGCAGCTTAGGACCCCAGCCCCAGCATTTT. Its protein is CASSLGPQPQHF.

This clonotype was counted ten times or more. The chain is built from TRBV19 and TRBJ2-5; 11 bases agree with TRBD2. The germline V gene encodes CDR1 LNHDA and CDR2 SQIVND (reference sequence). The CDR3 runs 16 residues. The V segment lost 1 base and the J segment 2 bases; nucleotides outside the gene matches: 3. CDR3 sequence reads: CASSIGLAGGQETQYF. The CDR3 coding sequence is TGTGCCAGTAGTATAGGTCTAGCGGGAGGACAAGAGACCCAGTACTTC. Full variable domain (remainder filled in from reference TRBV19 and TRBJ2-5): DGGITQSPKYLFRKEGQNVTLSCEQNLNHDAMYWYRQDPGQGLRLIYYSQIVNDFQKGDIAEGYSVSREKKESFPLTVTSAQKNPTAFYLCASSIGLAGGQETQYFGPGTRLLVL.

With regard to this clonotype: The CDR3 does not close with the conserved phenylalanine or tryptophan, likely indicating a read error. It is unclear where the CDR3 begins or ends on the DNA, so no DNA is shown, and the CDR3 is as TCRdb lists it. The V call is TRBV2, the J call TRBJ1-5. Germline values: CDR1 SNHLY, CDR2 FYNNEI. The CDR3 comprises 14 residues, both ends counted. CDR3 residues: CASSEYGLGQPQQL.